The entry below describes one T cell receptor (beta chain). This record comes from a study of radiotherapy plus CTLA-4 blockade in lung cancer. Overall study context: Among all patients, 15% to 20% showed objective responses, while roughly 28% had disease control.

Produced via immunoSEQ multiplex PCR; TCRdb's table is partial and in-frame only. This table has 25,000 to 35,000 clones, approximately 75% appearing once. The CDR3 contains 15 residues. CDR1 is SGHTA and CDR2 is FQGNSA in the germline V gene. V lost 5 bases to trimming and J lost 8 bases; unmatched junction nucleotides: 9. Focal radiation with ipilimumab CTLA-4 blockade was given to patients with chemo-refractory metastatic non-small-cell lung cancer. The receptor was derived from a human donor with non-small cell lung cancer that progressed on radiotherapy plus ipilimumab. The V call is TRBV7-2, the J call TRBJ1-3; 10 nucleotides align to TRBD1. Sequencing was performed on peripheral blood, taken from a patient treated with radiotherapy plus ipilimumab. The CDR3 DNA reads TGTGCCAGCAGCCCCCAGGACAGGGGGAGAGACACCATATATTTT. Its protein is CASSPQDRGRDTIYF.